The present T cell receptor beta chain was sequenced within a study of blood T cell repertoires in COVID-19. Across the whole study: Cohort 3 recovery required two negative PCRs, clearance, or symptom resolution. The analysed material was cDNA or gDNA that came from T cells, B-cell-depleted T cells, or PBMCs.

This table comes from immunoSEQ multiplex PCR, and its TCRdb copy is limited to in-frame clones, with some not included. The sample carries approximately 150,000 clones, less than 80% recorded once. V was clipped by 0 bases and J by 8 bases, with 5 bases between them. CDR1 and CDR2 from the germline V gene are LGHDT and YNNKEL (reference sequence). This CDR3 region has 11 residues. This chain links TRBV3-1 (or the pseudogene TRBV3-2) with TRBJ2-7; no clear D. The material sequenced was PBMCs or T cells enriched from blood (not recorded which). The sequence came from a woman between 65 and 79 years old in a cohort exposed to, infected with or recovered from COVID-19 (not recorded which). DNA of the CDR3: TGTGCCAGCAGCCAAGAGAGTCAGCAGTACTTC. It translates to CASSQESQQYF.